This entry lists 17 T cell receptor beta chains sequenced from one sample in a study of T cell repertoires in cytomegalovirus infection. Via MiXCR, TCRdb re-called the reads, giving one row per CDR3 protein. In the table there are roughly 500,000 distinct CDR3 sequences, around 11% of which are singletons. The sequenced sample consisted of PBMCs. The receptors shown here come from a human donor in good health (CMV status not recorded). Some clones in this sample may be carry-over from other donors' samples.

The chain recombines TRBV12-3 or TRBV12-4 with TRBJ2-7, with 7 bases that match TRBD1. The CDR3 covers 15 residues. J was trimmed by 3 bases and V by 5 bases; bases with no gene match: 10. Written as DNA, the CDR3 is TGTGCCAGCAGTAAACGGAGCCGGGACAGCTACGAGCAGTACTTC. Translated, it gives CASSKRSRDSYEQYF.

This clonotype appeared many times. CDR3 sequence reads: CASSYSGGQGAESEKLFF. CDR3 DNA sequence: TGTGCCAGCAGTTACTCCGGAGGACAGGGGGCAGAGAGTGAAAAACTGTTTTTT. The J gene is TRBJ1-4, the V gene TRBV6-2 or TRBV6-3; 11 bases are shared with TRBD1. The CDR3 is made up of 18 amino acids. Germline assignment: CDR1 MNHEY and CDR2 SVGEGT. J was trimmed by 7 bases and V by 0 bases; bases with no gene match: 10.

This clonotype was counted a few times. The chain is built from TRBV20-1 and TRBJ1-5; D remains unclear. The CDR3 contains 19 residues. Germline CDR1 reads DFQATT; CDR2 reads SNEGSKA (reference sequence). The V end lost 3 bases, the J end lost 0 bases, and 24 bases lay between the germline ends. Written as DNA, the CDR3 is TGCAGTGCTAGTCCCGAACCCCGTGGCCAAGGCTCTAGCAATCAGCCCCAGCATTTT. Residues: CSASPEPRGQGSSNQPQHF.

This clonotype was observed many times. The chain's CDR3 is CASSERGFDEQYF. The CDR3 DNA follows: TGTGCCAGCAGTGAGCGCGGTTTTGACGAGCAGTACTTC. The rearrangement uses TRBV6-1 and TRBJ2-7; no clear D. Germline CDR1 and CDR2: MNHNS and SASEGT. The CDR3 consists of 13 residues. The germline V and J ends were trimmed by 3 bases and 5 bases, with 11 bases remaining between them.

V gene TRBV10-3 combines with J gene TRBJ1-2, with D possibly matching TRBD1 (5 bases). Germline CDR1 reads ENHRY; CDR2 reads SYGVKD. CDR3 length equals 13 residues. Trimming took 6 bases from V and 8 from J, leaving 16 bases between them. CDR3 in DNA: TGTGCCATCAGGGGGGATACCCTGGGGGGCTACACCTTC. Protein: CAIRGDTLGGYTF.

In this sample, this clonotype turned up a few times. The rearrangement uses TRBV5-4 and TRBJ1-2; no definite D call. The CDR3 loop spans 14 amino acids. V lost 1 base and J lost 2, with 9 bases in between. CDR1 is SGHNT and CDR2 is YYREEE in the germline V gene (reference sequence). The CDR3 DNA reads TGTGCCAGCAGCTTGCCTCCAGAGAACTATGGCTACACCTTC. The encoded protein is CASSLPPENYGYTF.

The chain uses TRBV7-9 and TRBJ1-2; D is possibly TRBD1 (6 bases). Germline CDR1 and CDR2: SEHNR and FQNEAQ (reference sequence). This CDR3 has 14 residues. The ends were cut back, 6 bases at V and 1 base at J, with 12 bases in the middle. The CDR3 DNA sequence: TGTGCCAGCAGTGGAGGGGGGCGTAACTATGGCTACACCTTC. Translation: CASSGGGRNYGYTF. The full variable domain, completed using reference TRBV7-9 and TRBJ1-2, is DTGVSQNPRHKITKRGQNVTFRCDPISEHNRLYWYRQTLGQGPEFLTYFQNEAQLEKSRLLSDRFSAERPKGSFSTLEIQRTEQGDSAMYLCASSGGGRNYGYTFGSGTRLTVV.

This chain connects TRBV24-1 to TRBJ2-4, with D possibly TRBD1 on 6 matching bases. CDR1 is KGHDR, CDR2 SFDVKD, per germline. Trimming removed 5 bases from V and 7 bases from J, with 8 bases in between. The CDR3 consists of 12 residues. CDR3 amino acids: CATSGTGNIQYF. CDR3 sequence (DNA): TGTGCCACCAGTGGAACAGGGAACATTCAGTACTTC.

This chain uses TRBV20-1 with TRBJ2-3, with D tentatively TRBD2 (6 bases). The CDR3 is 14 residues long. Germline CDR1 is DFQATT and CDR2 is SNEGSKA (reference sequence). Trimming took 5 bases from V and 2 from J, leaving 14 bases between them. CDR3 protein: CSAVGGPPTDTQYF. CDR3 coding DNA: TGCAGTGCTGTTGGAGGGCCCCCCACAGATACGCAGTATTTT.

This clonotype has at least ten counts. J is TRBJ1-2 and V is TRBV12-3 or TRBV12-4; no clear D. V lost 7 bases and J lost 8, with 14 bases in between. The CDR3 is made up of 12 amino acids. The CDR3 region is CASTIGGVGYTF. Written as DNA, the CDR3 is TGTGCCAGCACAATCGGCGGGGTAGGCTACACCTTC.

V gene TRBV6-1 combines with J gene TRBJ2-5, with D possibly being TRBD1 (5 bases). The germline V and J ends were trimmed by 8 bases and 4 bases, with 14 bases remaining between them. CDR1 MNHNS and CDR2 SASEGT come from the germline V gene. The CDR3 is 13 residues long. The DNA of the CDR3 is TGTGCCAGCCTGGACACAAGGGGAGAGACCCAGTACTTC. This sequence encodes CASLDTRGETQYF.

The CDR3 DNA follows: TGTGCCAGCAGTTTACCCGGAGCAACTAATGAAAAACTGTTTTTT. Protein: CASSLPGATNEKLFF. This chain joins TRBV12-3 or TRBV12-4 and TRBJ1-4; D not resolved. The CDR3 is made up of 15 amino acids. The V end lost 2 bases, the J end lost 0 bases, and 7 bases lay between the germline ends.

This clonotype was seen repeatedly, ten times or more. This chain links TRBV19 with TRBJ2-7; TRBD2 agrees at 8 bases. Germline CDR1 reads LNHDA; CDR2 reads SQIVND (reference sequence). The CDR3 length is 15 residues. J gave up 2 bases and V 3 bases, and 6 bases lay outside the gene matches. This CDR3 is CASSMTGLEAYEQYF. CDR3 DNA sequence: TGTGCCAGTAGTATGACGGGACTAGAGGCCTACGAGCAGTACTTC.

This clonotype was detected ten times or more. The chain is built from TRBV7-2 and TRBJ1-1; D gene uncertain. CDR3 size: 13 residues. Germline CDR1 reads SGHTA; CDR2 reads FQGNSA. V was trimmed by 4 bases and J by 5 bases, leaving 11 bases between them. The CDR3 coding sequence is TGTGCCAGCAGCTCTAGGGTCGGTACTGAAGCTTTCTTT. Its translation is CASSSRVGTEAFF.

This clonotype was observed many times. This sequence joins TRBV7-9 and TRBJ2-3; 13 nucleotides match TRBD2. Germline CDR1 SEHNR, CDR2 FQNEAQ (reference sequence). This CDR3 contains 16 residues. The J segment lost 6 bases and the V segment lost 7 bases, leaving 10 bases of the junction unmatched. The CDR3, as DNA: TGTGCCAGCACGGCGACTAGCGGGAGGACTATGGATACGCAGTATTTT. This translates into CASTATSGRTMDTQYF.

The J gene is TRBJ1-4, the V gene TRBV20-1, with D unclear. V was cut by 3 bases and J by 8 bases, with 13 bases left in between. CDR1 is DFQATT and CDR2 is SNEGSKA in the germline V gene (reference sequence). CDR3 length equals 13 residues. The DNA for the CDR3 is TGCAGTGCTAGGGCCCCGGAGGAGGAAAAACTGTTTTTT. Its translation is CSARAPEEEKLFF.

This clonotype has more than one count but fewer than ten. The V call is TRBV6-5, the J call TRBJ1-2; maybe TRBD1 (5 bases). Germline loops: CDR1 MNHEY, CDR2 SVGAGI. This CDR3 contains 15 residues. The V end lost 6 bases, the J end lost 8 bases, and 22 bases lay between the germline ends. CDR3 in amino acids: CASSPTGRNLGGYTF. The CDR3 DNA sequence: TGTGCCAGCAGCCCAACGGGACGGAACCTAGGGGGCTACACCTTC.